The rows below give T cell receptor beta chains drawn from one sample of a study of T cell repertoires in cytomegalovirus infection. TCRdb re-called the reads through MiXCR, storing one row per CDR3 protein. Seen here are roughly 800,000 distinct CDR3 sequences, about 28% observed once, and the top ten hold about an eighth. Their cognate antigens are unknown. The sample was cultured CD8+ T cells from PBMCs, taken from culture after CMV antigen stimulation. The source of these receptors is a human donor in good health (CMV status not recorded). Some clones in this sample may be carry-over from other donors' samples. Each CDR3 is given with its conserved first and last residue. The order of the fields is J gene, D gene, clone size, V gene, CDR3 length, CDR3 DNA, CDR3 protein. The D gene is left open where the match is weak. Clone sizes are given selectively: once, few, many, or a class where the clone is expanded.

TRBJ2-7,-,many,TRBV6-5,19,TGTGCCAGCAGTTACTCGTATTCACGGGAGAGTCCCCTTTCCTACGAGCAGTACTTC,CASSYSYSRESPLSYEQYF
TRBJ2-1,TRBD2,-,TRBV19,15,TGTGCCAGCCACTTCGAGACTAGCGGGGGGAATGAGCAGTTCTTC,CASHFETSGGNEQFF
TRBJ1-1,-,many,TRBV7-2,13,TGTGCCAGCAGCTTAGGTTGGGGAACTGAAGCTTTCTTT,CASSLGWGTEAFF
TRBJ1-2,TRBD1,few,TRBV29-1,12,TGCAGCGTTGACCTAGGGACAGGAAGCTACACCTTC,CSVDLGTGSYTF
TRBJ2-3,-,few,TRBV7-9,11,TGTGCCAGCAGCCCATTTGATACGCAGTATTTT,CASSPFDTQYF
TRBJ1-2,TRBD1,many,TRBV7-9,14,TGTGCCAGCAGCTTAGACAGGGGCTTGAATGGCTACACCTTC,CASSLDRGLNGYTF
TRBJ2-1,TRBD1,-,TRBV28,11,TGTGCCAGCAGTTTCAGGGGGCAGCTTTTCTTC,CASSFRGQLFF
TRBJ2-2,TRBD1,-,TRBV3-1,18,TGTGCCAGCAGCCGCCCCCCGGAGGGACAGGGGGCTTTCGGGGAGCTGTTTTTT,CASSRPPEGQGAFGELFF
TRBJ1-3,-,-,TRBV7-9,15,TGTGCCAGCAGCCTCCCCGAGGAGTCTGGAAACACCATATATTTT,CASSLPEESGNTIYF
TRBJ1-3,TRBD1,-,TRBV7-6,17,TGTGCCAGCAGCTCAGAAACCTTGACAGGGAGGAGAAACACCATATATTTT,CASSSETLTGRRNTIYF
TRBJ2-2,-,-,TRBV6-5,15,TGTGCCAGCAGTCTCCAACAGCCCAACACCGGGGAGCTATTTTTT,CASSLQQPNTGELFF
TRBJ2-7,TRBD1,once,TRBV28,12,TGTGCTACGGCAGGGGGCTTATACGAGCAGTACTTC,CATAGGLYEQYF
TRBJ1-6,TRBD1,once,TRBV6-5,15,TGTGCCAGCAGTATCCAGGGGGCAGTTAATTCACCCCTCCACTTT,CASSIQGAVNSPLHF
TRBJ2-3,TRBD2,few,TRBV27,17,TGTGCCAGCAGTTTATGGGGCGGGGGGGCCGTCACAGATACGCAGTATTTT,CASSLWGGGAVTDTQYF
TRBJ1-1,TRBD1,many,TRBV7-2,17,TGTGCCAGCAGCTTAGTATCGCAGTGGACAGGGGACACTGAAGCTTTCTTT,CASSLVSQWTGDTEAFF
TRBJ2-1,TRBD2,-,TRBV6-6,18,TGTGCCAGCAGAAGCCTGACTAGCGGGGGGAGCTCCTACAATGAGCAGTTCTTC,CASRSLTSGGSSYNEQFF
TRBJ2-6,TRBD1,-,TRBV12-3/TRBV12-4,18,TGTGCCAGCATGGGCCCCGGGCAGGGGGTACCTGGGGCCAACGTCCTGACTTTC,CASMGPGQGVPGANVLTF
TRBJ1-1,TRBD1,few,TRBV7-6,16,TGTGCTAGCAGCCGTATTACAGGGGAAGTGAACACTGAAGCTTTCTTT,CASSRITGEVNTEAFF
TRBJ1-2,TRBD1,-,TRBV5-1,15,TGCGCCAGCAGCATCGACAGGGGAGGTAACTATGGCTACACCTTC,CASSIDRGGNYGYTF
TRBJ2-3,-,few,TRBV12-3/TRBV12-4,13,TGTGCCAGCACACCCACTCCGGCTACGGCGCAGTATTTT,CASTPTPATAQYF
TRBJ2-5,TRBD2,-,TRBV6-5,16,TGTGCCAGCAGTTACCTGCCCAGCGGGGCCGAAGAGACCCAGTACTTC,CASSYLPSGAEETQYF
TRBJ2-2,TRBD2,many,TRBV7-6,15,TGTGCCAGCAGCTCCCGGTACCGCGGGGGCGGGGAGCTGTTTTTT,CASSSRYRGGGELFF
TRBJ1-1,-,-,TRBV6-2/TRBV6-3,12,TGTGCCAGCAGCGCTCCGGCCCTTGAAGCTTTCTTT,CASSAPALEAFF
TRBJ1-1,-,few,TRBV6-2/TRBV6-3,18,TGTGCCAGCAGTTACCCTTCCGGGGGGGCGGAGGACGACACTGAAGCTTTCTTT,CASSYPSGGAEDDTEAFF
TRBJ2-7,-,-,TRBV7-6,16,TGTGCCAGCAGCCCTGCCCGGGGGGCAAGGTCCTACGAGCAGTACTTC,CASSPARGARSYEQYF
TRBJ2-3,-,few,TRBV7-6,13,TGTGCCAGCAGCTTAGAGGTCACAGAGACGCAGTATTTT,CASSLEVTETQYF
TRBJ1-4,-,-,TRBV7-2,15,TGTGCCAGCAGCCCCCGGGGGGGGGGCGTTGAAAAACTGTTTTTT,CASSPRGGGVEKLFF
TRBJ1-1,TRBD1,many,TRBV12-3/TRBV12-4,14,TGTGCCAGCAGGGTGGGACAGGGTGTGACTGAAGCTTTCTTT,CASRVGQGVTEAFF